Reported below is one TCR beta chain. Antigen unknown. The entry originates in a study of graft-versus-host responses after intestinal transplantation. For the study at large: The study gave all recipients anti-thymocyte globulin induction, then tacrolimus and steroids for two to three years. Study-wide results and limits: Graft-donor T cell macrochimerism in patients accompanied high graft-versus-host to host-versus-graft clonal ratios in allografts.

The data were produced by immunoSEQ multiplex PCR, yet TCRdb's version contains in-frame clones alone and is incomplete. The table shows about 66,000 clones, with 80% to 95% occurring only once. CDR3 size: 17 residues. Germline V lookup: CDR1 SGHRS, CDR2 YFSETQ. V lost 0 bases and J 8 bases, leaving 21 bases between the germline ends. The V and J genes are TRBV5-1 and TRBJ2-1; D is perhaps TRBD2 (7 bases). This clonotype originated in a human donor who received an intestinal transplant. The source was unstimulated CD8+ T cells sorted from spleen or lymph node cells, collected before intestinal transplant. The CDR3 is CASSLGARGGQVDEQFF. The CDR3 DNA reads TGCGCCAGCAGCTTGGGGGCTAGGGGGGGGCAGGTTGATGAGCAGTTCTTC.